These T cell receptor beta chains were read from a single sample in a study of T cell responses to AZD1222 COVID-19 vaccine. TCRdb's table, derived via immunoSEQ multiplex PCR, lists solely in-frame clones and lacks some. In the table there are around 100,000 clones, around 94% of which are singletons. Sample: peripheral blood, taken on day 0 of AZD1222 vaccination. The source of these receptors is an adult in good health. CDR3s include the opening cysteine and the closing phenylalanine or tryptophan. The order of the fields is J gene, D gene, V gene, clone size, CDR3 protein, CDR3 DNA. A D gene is named only where the DNA matches it firmly. The listing skips clone size in some rows; elsewhere it reads once, few, many or a size class.

TRBJ2-5 - TRBV6-1 - CASSERLETQYF TGTGCCAGCAGTGAAAGGCTGGAGACCCAGTACTTC
TRBJ1-2 - TRBV11-3 - CASSLGVNYGYTF TGTGCCAGCAGCTTAGGGGTGAACTATGGCTACACCTTC
TRBJ1-3 - TRBV3-1/TRBV3-2 - CASSQPGPGNTIYF TGTGCCAGCAGCCAACCAGGACCGGGAAACACCATATATTTT
TRBJ1-2 TRBD1 TRBV28 once CASKPGTANYGYTF TGTGCCAGCAAACCCGGGACAGCCAACTATGGCTACACCTTC
TRBJ2-3 - TRBV7-8 - CASSPYGLTDTQYF TGTGCCAGCAGCCCCTATGGGTTAACAGATACGCAGTATTTT
TRBJ1-1 - TRBV7-9 - CASSSKTDMNTEAFF TGTGCCAGCAGCTCTAAGACCGACATGAACACTGAAGCTTTCTTT
TRBJ1-4 - TRBV6-1 - CASSDQGQRTNEKLFF TGTGCCAGCAGTGACCAGGGACAAAGAACTAATGAAAAACTGTTTTTT
TRBJ1-1 - TRBV5-4 - CASSFILNTEAFF TGTGCCAGCAGCTTCATTCTGAACACTGAAGCTTTCTTT
TRBJ2-1 - TRBV5-1 - CASSLAARNEQFF TGCGCCAGCAGCTTGGCCGCGAGGAATGAGCAGTTCTTC
TRBJ2-1 - TRBV14 - CASSLRPVNEQFF TGTGCCAGCAGCTTACGACCTGTCAATGAGCAGTTCTTC
TRBJ1-6 TRBD1 TRBV28 - CASFEQGRFDDSPLHF TGTGCCAGCTTTGAACAGGGGCGTTTCGATGATTCACCCCTCCACTTT
TRBJ1-1 TRBD1 TRBV7-9 once CASLAGTENTEAFF TGTGCCAGTCTCGCGGGGACAGAGAACACTGAAGCTTTCTTT
TRBJ2-1 TRBD1 TRBV4-1 - CASSFRRGRQGETISYNEQFF TGCGCCAGCAGCTTTAGACGGGGACGACAGGGGGAAACCATTTCCTACAATGAGCAGTTCTTC
TRBJ2-5 TRBD2 TRBV19 once CASSYLAGVETQYF TGTGCCAGTAGTTACCTAGCGGGAGTTGAGACCCAGTACTTC
TRBJ2-1 TRBD2 TRBV6-1 - CASSEDPLASGRASERNEQFF TGTGCCAGCAGTGAAGACCCCTTAGCTAGCGGGAGGGCCTCAGAGAGAAATGAGCAGTTCTTC
TRBJ1-5 - TRBV28 - CAITGSYQPQHF TGTGCCATCACAGGGTCGTATCAGCCCCAGCATTTT
TRBJ1-1 TRBD1 TRBV7-9 - CASSLRGTGKTEAFF TGTGCCAGCAGCTTACGCGGGACAGGGAAAACTGAAGCTTTCTTT
TRBJ2-1 TRBD2 TRBV9 - CASSMPGLAVNEQFF TGTGCCAGCAGCATGCCGGGACTAGCGGTCAATGAGCAGTTCTTC
TRBJ2-2 - TRBV2 - CASSLALNTGELFF TGTGCCAGCAGCCTAGCGCTAAACACCGGGGAGCTGTTTTTT
TRBJ2-6 - TRBV7-5 - CARSLACRGKAGANVLTF TGTGCCAGAAGCTTAGCGTGTCGAGGAAAGGCTGGGGCCAACGTCCTGACTTTC
TRBJ1-2 - TRBV2 - CASSEGWGQLYGYTF TGTGCCAGCAGTGAAGGGTGGGGACAACTCTATGGCTACACCTTC
TRBJ2-2 TRBD2 TRBV5-6 - CASTNRGERYTGELFF TGTGCCAGCACCAACCGGGGGGAGAGGTACACCGGGGAGCTGTTTTTT
TRBJ1-2 - TRBV27 - CASSLSFGSNYGYTF TGTGCCAGCAGTTTATCGTTCGGCAGCAACTATGGCTACACCTTC
TRBJ2-7 TRBD2 TRBV7-3 - CASSPTSPGYEQYF TGTGCCAGCAGCCCGACTAGCCCGGGCTACGAGCAGTACTTC
TRBJ2-6 - TRBV6-1 once CASSEDPAGGANVLTF TGTGCCAGCAGTGAAGACCCAGCGGGTGGGGCCAACGTCCTGACTTTC
TRBJ2-6 TRBD1 TRBV19 - CASKHRGRGANVLTF TGTGCCAGTAAACACAGGGGGCGTGGGGCCAACGTCCTGACTTTC
TRBJ2-2 TRBD2 TRBV29-1 - CSVIAGAAGELFF TGCAGCGTAATAGCGGGAGCGGCCGGGGAGCTGTTTTTT
TRBJ1-4 - TRBV24-1 - CATGGTGANEKLFF TGTGCCACCGGAGGGACCGGGGCTAATGAAAAACTGTTTTTT
TRBJ2-2 - TRBV6-1 - CASSSPDWTGELFF TGTGCCAGCAGTTCCCCCGACTGGACCGGGGAGCTGTTTTTT
TRBJ2-2 TRBD2 TRBV4-3 - CASSQANSGGFGELFF TGCGCCAGCAGCCAAGCAAACAGCGGGGGGTTCGGGGAGCTGTTTTTT